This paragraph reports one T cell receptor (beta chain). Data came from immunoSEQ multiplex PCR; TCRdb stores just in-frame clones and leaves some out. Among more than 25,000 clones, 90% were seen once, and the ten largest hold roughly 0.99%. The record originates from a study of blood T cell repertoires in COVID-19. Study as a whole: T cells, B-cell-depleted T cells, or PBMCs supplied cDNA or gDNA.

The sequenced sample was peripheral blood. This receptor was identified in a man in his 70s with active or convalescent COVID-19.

This chain's CDR3 is CASSLTTGGGSGANVLTF. The CDR3 DNA reads TGCGCCAGCAGCTTGACGACAGGGGGTGGCTCTGGGGCCAACGTCCTGACTTTC. The chain combines TRBV5-1 with TRBJ2-6; TRBD1 matches 9 bases. The CDR3 spans 18 residues. V trimming: 1 base; J trimming: 0 bases; junction bases outside the gene matches: 5. CDR1 is SGHRS, CDR2 YFSETQ, per germline. The complete variable domain, with remaining parts taken from reference TRBV5-1 and TRBJ2-6, reads KAGVTQTPRYLIKTRGQQVTLSCSPISGHRSVSWYQQTPGQGLQFLFEYFSETQRNKGNFPGRFSGRQFSNSRSEMNVSTLELGDSALYLCASSLTTGGGSGANVLTFGAGSRLTVL.